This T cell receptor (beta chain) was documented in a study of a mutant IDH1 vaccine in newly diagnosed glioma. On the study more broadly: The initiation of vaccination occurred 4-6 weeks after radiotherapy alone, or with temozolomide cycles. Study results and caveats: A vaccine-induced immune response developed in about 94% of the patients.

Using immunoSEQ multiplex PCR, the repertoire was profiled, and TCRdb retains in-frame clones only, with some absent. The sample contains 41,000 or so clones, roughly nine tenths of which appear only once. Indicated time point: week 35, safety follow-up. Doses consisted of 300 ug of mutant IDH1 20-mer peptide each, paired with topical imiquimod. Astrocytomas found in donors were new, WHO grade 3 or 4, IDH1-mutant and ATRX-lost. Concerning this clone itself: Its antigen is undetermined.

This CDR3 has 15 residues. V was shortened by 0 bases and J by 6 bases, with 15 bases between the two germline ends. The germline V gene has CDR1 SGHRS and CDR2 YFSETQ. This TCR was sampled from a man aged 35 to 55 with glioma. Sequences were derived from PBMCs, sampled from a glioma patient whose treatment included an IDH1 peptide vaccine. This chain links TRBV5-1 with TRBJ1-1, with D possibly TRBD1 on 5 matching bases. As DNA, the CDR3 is TGCGCCAGCAGCTTGGAGTCCAGGGTGGGATCTGAAGCTTTCTTT. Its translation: CASSLESRVGSEAFF.